This T cell receptor (beta chain) was retrieved from a study of blood T cell repertoires in COVID-19. As for the study in general: Samples taken during acute and convalescent COVID-19 were collected in the United States, Italy and Spain. PBMCs, B-cell-depleted T cells, or T cells were the source of the cDNA or gDNA that made up the material.

In this sample, this clone turned up once. Original analysis: Nucleated cell number was recorded as an estimate derived from reference gene primer amplification. Sequenced by immunoSEQ multiplex PCR; TCRdb stores in-frame clones only, minus some. V and J calls and clone size are copied from that table; D and trimming were computed from the DNA. The sample comprises 310,000 or so clones, roughly nine tenths of which are singletons, and roughly 6.5% rests with the top ten. Germline assignment: CDR1 SNHLY and CDR2 FYNNEI. The CDR3 contains 17 residues. With V trimmed by 6 bases and J by 5 bases, 10 bases remained unmatched.

This receptor was taken from a man aged 18 to 29 who had recovered from COVID-19. V and J are TRBV2 and TRBJ2-5; 15 positions match TRBD2. Sequenced input: peripheral blood. The CDR3 DNA follows: TGTGCCAGCAGCCCAGGGACTAGCGGGGGGCCATTGGAGACCCAGTACTTC. Translated: CASSPGTSGGPLETQYF.